The 10 T cell receptor beta chains in this list originate from one sample, sequenced in a study of molecular identifiers for immune sequencing clone quantification. TCRdb passed the PCR reads through MiXCR, listing each CDR3 protein once. The sample lists around 470,000 distinct CDR3 sequences; roughly 25% were seen once. Sequenced sample: naive CD8+ T cells from blood, with Jurkat cell RNA spiked in. Subset noted: FACS-sorted CD8+CD4-CCR7+CD45RA+ naive T cells. Receptors originate from a human donor in good health. Some libraries in this study had Jurkat cell RNA spiked in.

There are many counts of this clonotype. The rearrangement uses TRBV12-3 or TRBV12-4 and TRBJ2-3; D may be TRBD1 or TRBD2 (5 bases each). The CDR3 has 16 residues. V was clipped by 0 bases and J by 5 bases, with 15 bases between them. CDR3 sequence (DNA): TGTGCCAGCAGTTTAGCGGTGACGGGGCCCTTAGATACGCAGTATTTT. Amino acid sequence: CASSLAVTGPLDTQYF.

Regarding this clonotype: No conserved phenylalanine or tryptophan is present at the end of the CDR3, so a read error is the likely explanation. The rearrangement uses TRBV5-1 and TRBJ2-7, with D tentatively TRBD1 (6 bases). Deletions cut 4 bases from V and 5 bases from J, with 7 bases between. CDR3 length: 11 amino acids. CDR1 SGHRS and CDR2 YFSETQ come from the germline V gene. This CDR3 reads CASSPGDEQYL. CDR3 nucleotides: TGCGCCAGCAGCCCAGGGGACGAGCAGTACCTC.

V is TRBV9 and J is TRBJ2-3, with 8 bases matching TRBD2. V lost 3 bases and J lost 0; bases outside the gene matches: 9. CDR3 length: 17 amino acids. Germline-derived CDR1 and CDR2 are SGDLS and YYNGEE. This chain's CDR3 is CASSAPPAGESTDTQYF. CDR3 bases: TGTGCCAGCAGCGCGCCCCCAGCGGGGGAAAGCACAGATACGCAGTATTTT.

This clonotype has ten or more counts. V gene TRBV5-1 combines with J gene TRBJ2-3; D is unresolved. Per the germline V gene, CDR1 is SGHRS and CDR2 is YFSETQ. Trimming removed 4 bases from V and 4 bases from J, with 7 bases in between. The CDR3 spans 12 residues. CDR3 region: CASSQTADTQYF. For the CDR3, the DNA is TGCGCCAGCAGCCAGACGGCAGATACGCAGTATTTT.

This clonotype occurred a few times. The chain employs TRBV10-3 and TRBJ2-1, with D unresolved. The V gene's germline CDR1 is ENHRY and CDR2 SYGVKD. V lost 6 bases and J 0 bases, leaving 9 bases between the germline ends. There are 14 residues in the CDR3. CDR3 in amino acids: CAISQESSYNEQFF. In DNA form, the CDR3 reads TGTGCCATCAGCCAAGAAAGCTCCTACAATGAGCAGTTCTTC.

This clonotype has ten or more counts. The V and J genes are TRBV2 and TRBJ1-5; tentative D call: TRBD1 (5 bases). CDR1 and CDR2 (germline): SNHLY, FYNNEI. Trimming removed 9 bases from V and 8 bases from J, with 17 bases in between. The CDR3 runs to 13 residues. CDR3 amino acids: CASKDQGAEPQHF. In DNA form, the CDR3 reads TGTGCCAGTAAGGATCAGGGCGCGGAGCCCCAGCATTTT.

A few counts support this clonotype. CDR3 amino acids: CATSGGRGETQYF. The CDR3 nucleotides are TGTGCCACCAGTGGGGGGCGGGGAGAGACCCAGTACTTC. The rearrangement joins TRBV24-1 to TRBJ2-5, with D perhaps matching TRBD1 or TRBD2 (6 bases each). The germline gives CDR1 KGHDR, CDR2 SFDVKD. The CDR3 covers 13 residues. Trimming removed 5 bases from V and 4 bases from J, with 10 bases in between.

This clonotype has just a few counts. The gene calls are TRBV9 and TRBJ2-7; 9 bases align to TRBD1. CDR3 length: 15 amino acids. Germline V lookup: CDR1 SGDLS, CDR2 YYNGEE. Losses at the gene ends were 0 bases for V and 4 bases for J; bases not matched to a gene: 5. CDR3 bases: TGTGCCAGCAGCGTAGCTGGGGGACAGGGTTACGAGCAGTACTTC. The encoded protein is CASSVAGGQGYEQYF.

This clonotype was recorded a few times. The chain recombines TRBV12-3 or TRBV12-4 with TRBJ2-6, with 7 nucleotides matching TRBD1. V was clipped by 8 bases and J by 4 bases; unmatched bases: 11. The CDR3 loop spans 16 amino acids. The CDR3 spells CASHESTGEGANVLTF. The CDR3 nucleotides are TGTGCCAGCCACGAATCTACAGGGGAAGGGGCCAACGTCCTGACTTTC.

As concerns this clonotype: A read error may explain this, as a much larger clone is one base away. The conserved phenylalanine or tryptophan normally closing the CDR3 is absent here, so this likely arose from a read error. The chain joins TRBV6-1 to TRBJ2-7; D is undetermined. Germline CDR1 MNHNS, CDR2 SASEGT. This CDR3 is built from 15 residues. The V end lost 0 bases, the J end lost 7 bases, and 16 bases lay between the germline ends. The CDR3 spells CASSEASSGSEEQYL. The CDR3 nucleotides are TGTGCCAGCAGTGAAGCGTCTTCGGGCTCGGAGGAGCAGTACCTC.